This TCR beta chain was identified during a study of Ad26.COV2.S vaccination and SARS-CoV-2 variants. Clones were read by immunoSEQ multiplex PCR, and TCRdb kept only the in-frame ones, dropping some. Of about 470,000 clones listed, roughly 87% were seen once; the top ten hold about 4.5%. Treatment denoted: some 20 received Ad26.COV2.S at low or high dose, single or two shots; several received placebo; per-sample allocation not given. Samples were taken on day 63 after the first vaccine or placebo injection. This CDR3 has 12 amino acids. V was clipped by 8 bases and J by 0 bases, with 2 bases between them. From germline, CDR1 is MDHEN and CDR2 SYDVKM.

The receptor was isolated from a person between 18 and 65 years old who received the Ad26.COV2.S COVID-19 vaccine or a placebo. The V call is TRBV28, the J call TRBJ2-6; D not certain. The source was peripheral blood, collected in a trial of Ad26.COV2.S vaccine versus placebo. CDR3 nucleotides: TGTGCCAGCTGCTCTGGGGCCAACGTCCTGACTTTC. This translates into CASCSGANVLTF.